The entry below describes one TCR beta chain. Germline V gene sequence: CDR1 MNHEY, CDR2 SMNVEV (reference sequence). The germline V and J ends were trimmed by 1 base and 10 bases, with 5 bases remaining between them. The CDR3 length is 11 residues. Reverse transcription of about 0.5 to 1 ug RNA used random hexamers. TCRdb re-called the immunoSEQ multiplex PCR reads with MiXCR, one entry per CDR3 protein. The sample has roughly 160,000 distinct CDR3 sequences, just under 95% seen once. This entry is derived from a study of CD8 T cells in Susac syndrome. While CD8+ and CD4+ T cells were isolated negatively, TEMRA cells were enriched by FACS.

The sequenced material came from CD4+ T cells from PBMCs. The receptor was isolated from a human donor in good health. The chain recombines TRBV27 with TRBJ2-1; D unclear. The CDR3, as DNA: TGTGCCAGCAGTTTATTTCAAGAGCAGTTCTTC. Its protein is CASSLFQEQFF.